The next 27 T cell receptor beta chains were all read from a single sample in a study of T cells in Graves' hyperthyroidism and ophthalmopathy. The CDR3 regions of TCR beta were amplified from RNA transcripts. The HTBI primer set served for first-round RT-PCR of the TCR CDR3. Using its own MiXCR run on the multiplex PCR reads, TCRdb lists one record per CDR3 protein. Of hundreds of thousands of distinct CDR3 sequences listed, 46% are singletons. Sequencing was carried out using peripheral blood or thyroid tissue (not recorded which). Every receptor here comes from a woman under 30 with Graves' hyperthyroidism.

The chain is built from TRBV19 and TRBJ1-5; 9 bases map to TRBD1. Germline-derived CDR1 and CDR2 are LNHDA and SQIVND (reference sequence). CDR3 size: 14 residues. Trimming cost V 6 bases and J 11 bases; bases outside gene matches: 11. In nucleotides, the CDR3 is TGTGCCAGTAGACGGGACAGGGAGAATTTAGCCCAGCATTTT. It translates to CASRRDRENLAQHF.

This clonotype has only one observation. The conserved phenylalanine or tryptophan is not found at the CDR3 terminus, so this likely reflects a read error. The chain is built from TRBV6-5 and TRBJ1-1; D remains unclear. The length of the CDR3 is 11 residues. The germline V gene encodes CDR1 MNHEY and CDR2 SVGAGI. Written as DNA, the CDR3 is TGTGTCAGCAGTTACAAGACTGAAGCTTTCTCT. Protein: CVSSYKTEAFS.

The J gene is TRBJ2-5, the V gene TRBV10-3; tentative D call: TRBD1 (6 bases). Germline-derived CDR1 and CDR2 are ENHRY and SYGVKD. CDR3 length: 14 amino acids. V lost 10 bases and J 5 bases, leaving 20 bases between the germline ends. The CDR3 protein is CATLDSPLFETQYF. The CDR3 nucleotides are TGTGCCACCCTGGACAGTCCTTTGTTCGAGACCCAGTACTTC.

The chain couples TRBV24-1 to TRBJ1-1; D gene unclear. CDR1 is KGHDR, CDR2 SFDVKD, per germline. The germline V and J ends were trimmed by 4 bases and 7 bases, with 15 bases remaining between them. CDR3 size: 14 residues. The DNA of the CDR3 is TGTGCCACCAGTGAATCAGAGACCTACGGTGAAGCTTTCTTT. It is translated as CATSESETYGEAFF.

Many counts were recorded for this clonotype. The chain joins TRBV2 to TRBJ2-7; 7 positions agree with TRBD2. CDR1 and CDR2 (germline): SNHLY, FYNNEI. This CDR3 comprises 13 residues. Trimming at V came to 7 bases and at J to 3 bases, leaving 6 bases not matched to a gene. The CDR3 DNA reads as TGTGCCAGCACTGATCGGGAGGACTACGAGCAGTACTTC. This encodes CASTDREDYEQYF. The variable domain in full, with the rest retrieved from reference TRBV2 and TRBJ2-7, is EPEVTQTPSHQVTQMGQEVILRCVPISNHLYFYWYRQILGQKVEFLVSFYNNEISEKSEIFDDQFSVERPDGSNFTLKIRSTKLEDSAMYFCASTDREDYEQYFGPGTRLTVT.

V is TRBV29-1 and J is TRBJ1-1; D ambiguous. CDR3 length equals 13 residues. Germline assignment: CDR1 SQVTM and CDR2 ANQGSEA. The ends were cut back, 8 bases at V and 3 bases at J, with 16 bases in the middle. CDR3 in amino acids: CSSSLDGDTEAFF. The CDR3 DNA sequence: TGCAGCAGTTCACTAGACGGAGACACTGAAGCTTTCTTT.

This clonotype has only a few counts. V and J are TRBV5-1 and TRBJ1-2; TRBD1 matches at 8 bases. CDR3 size: 17 residues. CDR1 is SGHRS, CDR2 YFSETQ, per germline. With 3 bases clipped from V and 2 bases from J, the junction kept 12 bases outside the gene matches. CDR3 protein: CASSSTDIGDRNYGYTF. The CDR3 DNA reads as TGCGCCAGCAGCTCAACCGATATCGGGGACAGGAACTATGGCTACACCTTC.

V is TRBV7-9 and J is TRBJ2-1, with D possibly matching TRBD2 (6 bases). V lost 4 bases and J 4 bases, leaving 8 bases between the germline ends. CDR1 and CDR2 from the germline V gene are SEHNR and FQNEAQ (reference sequence). The CDR3 extends over 13 amino acids. Written as DNA, the CDR3 is TGTGCCAGCAGCTCGACTAGTTACAATGAGCAGTTCTTC. Residues: CASSSTSYNEQFF. The full variable domain, rest sourced from reference TRBV7-9 and TRBJ2-1, is DTGVSQNPRHKITKRGQNVTFRCDPISEHNRLYWYRQTLGQGPEFLTYFQNEAQLEKSRLLSDRFSAERPKGSFSTLEIQRTEQGDSAMYLCASSSTSYNEQFFGPGTRLTVL.

This clonotype was counted many times. V usage is TRBV29-1 and J usage is TRBJ1-4, with a weak D call TRBD1 (5 bases). The V gene's germline CDR1 is SQVTM and CDR2 ANQGSEA. The CDR3 contains 12 residues. V lost 7 bases and J lost 6, with 12 bases in between. CDR3 loop: CSAGRGDEKLFF. The CDR3 coding sequence is TGCAGCGCGGGACGGGGGGATGAAAAACTGTTTTTT.

Remarks on this clonotype: Germline is not matched at one junction end, which may reflect a read error. This chain connects TRBV25-1 to TRBJ2-7, with 9 bases aligning to TRBD2. CDR1 is MGHDK, CDR2 SYGVNS, per germline. This CDR3 spans 14 amino acids. CDR3 bases: TGCGCCAGCAGCTTGACTAGCGGCCTCCTCGAGCAGTACTTC. As protein: CASSLTSGLLEQYF.

With regard to this clonotype: With a much larger clone just one base away, this may be a read error. This chain joins TRBV7-6 and TRBJ1-5, with no clear D. The CDR3 is 13 amino acids. Trimming pared 1 base from V and 9 bases from J, leaving 10 bases between. Looked up from germline, CDR1 is SGHVS and CDR2 is FNYEAQ. CDR3: CASSLVGLRPQHF. The CDR3 DNA reads TGTGCCAGCAGCTTAGTAGGGTTACGGCCCCAGCATTTT.

V and J are TRBV12-3 or TRBV12-4 and TRBJ1-4; the D gene is possibly TRBD1 (5 bases). V dropped 4 bases and J dropped 3 bases, with 12 bases sitting between them. The CDR3 spans 15 residues. The CDR3 loop is CASSSPDSSNEKLFF. DNA for the CDR3: TGTGCCAGCAGTTCCCCCGACAGCTCTAATGAAAAACTGTTTTTT.

The table lists this clonotype with a few counts. At one boundary the junction diverges from the germline segment, which might be a read error. Here the CDR3 DNA reads TGTGCCAGCAGCTTAGCCGGATCTGGGAGTTCCTACGAGCAGTACTTC. It yields the protein CASSLAGSGSSYEQYF. The genes are TRBV15 and TRBJ2-7; D is perhaps TRBD2 (5 bases). The CDR3 sequence is 16 residues long. Germline CDR1 LNHNV, CDR2 YYDKDF (reference sequence). Supplemented by reference TRBV15 and TRBJ2-7, the full variable domain reads DAMVIQNPRYQVTQFGKPVTLSCSQTLNHNVMYWYQQKSSQAPKLLFHYYDKDFNNEADTPDNFQSRRPNTSFCFLDIRSPGLGDTAMYLCASSLAGSGSSYEQYFGPGTRLTVT.

The chain links TRBV7-6 to TRBJ2-6; D is perhaps TRBD1 (11 bases). The CDR3 is 19 amino acids. The V end lost 5 bases, the J end lost 1 base, and 21 bases lay between the germline ends. Germline loops: CDR1 SGHVS, CDR2 FNYEAQ. The CDR3 is CASSQLAGQGVSGANVLTF. The DNA of the CDR3 is TGTGCCAGCAGCCAACTAGCGGGACAGGGGGTATCTGGGGCCAACGTCCTGACTTTC.

This clonotype was recorded at least ten times. J is TRBJ1-1 and V is TRBV7-9; 9 nucleotides line up with TRBD1. The CDR3 length is 15 residues. CDR1 is SEHNR, CDR2 FQNEAQ, per germline (reference sequence). With V trimmed by 4 bases and J by 4 bases, 7 bases remained unmatched. CDR3 residues: CASSSSWDRVTEAFF. DNA of the CDR3: TGTGCCAGCAGCTCCTCCTGGGACAGGGTCACTGAAGCTTTCTTT.

The V gene is TRBV19, the J gene TRBJ1-1; 7 bases fit TRBD1. In germline, CDR1 is LNHDA, CDR2 SQIVND (reference sequence). The length of the CDR3 is 16 residues. The V segment lost 8 bases and the J segment 3 bases; nucleotides outside the gene matches: 15. CDR3 residues: CASHTREGASDTEAFF. Written as DNA, the CDR3 is TGTGCCAGTCACACCAGGGAGGGGGCGTCGGACACTGAAGCTTTCTTT.

This clonotype was found many times. The CDR3 sequence: CSVGDSYSNQPQHF. CDR3 nucleotide sequence: TGCAGCGTTGGGGACAGCTATAGCAATCAGCCCCAGCATTTT. The chain couples TRBV29-1 to TRBJ1-5, with 7 bases fitting TRBD1. The germline CDR1 and CDR2 sequences are SQVTM and ANQGSEA. The junction had 3 bases not matched to a gene; V was cut back by 4 bases and J by 0 bases. The CDR3 is 14 residues long.

This clonotype was seen many times. J is TRBJ2-5 and V is TRBV6-6; D remains unclear. The CDR3 is 13 amino acids. Germline V gives CDR1 MNHNY, CDR2 SVGAGI (reference sequence). V was shortened by 2 bases and J by 2 bases, with 6 bases between the two germline ends. The CDR3 nucleotides are TGTGCCAGCAGTTACCAGCGACAAGAGACCCAGTACTTC. It codes for CASSYQRQETQYF.

The chain combines TRBV29-1 with TRBJ1-5; no firm D call. Trimming stripped 3 bases from V and 11 bases from J, with 20 bases between. CDR1 SQVTM and CDR2 ANQGSEA come from the germline V gene. This CDR3 region has 14 residues. DNA of the CDR3: TGCAGCGTTGAGGCAGGTTTGGGCTCAGAGACCCAGCATTTT. It translates to CSVEAGLGSETQHF. The entire variable domain, with the rest obtained from reference TRBV29-1 and TRBJ1-5, is as follows: SAVISQKPSRDICQRGTSLTIQCQVDSQVTMMFWYRQQPGQSLTLIATANQGSEATYESGFVIDKFPISRPNLTFSTLTVSNMSPEDSSIYLCSVEAGLGSETQHFGDGTRLSIL.

This clonotype was counted a few times. The CDR3 protein is CASRIGTGNGYTF. For the CDR3, the DNA is TGTGCCAGCAGAATAGGGACAGGGAATGGCTACACCTTC. The chain combines TRBV2 with TRBJ1-2; TRBD1 aligns across 9 bases. CDR1 and CDR2 from the germline V gene are SNHLY and FYNNEI. V was pared by 6 bases and J by 6 bases, with 5 bases of the junction left unmatched. The CDR3 has 13 residues.

As concerns this clonotype: This could be a read error, since a much larger clone is one nucleotide away. The V gene is TRBV6-2 or TRBV6-3, the J gene TRBJ1-2; a possible D gene is TRBD1 (5 bases). Germline CDR1 is MNHEY and CDR2 is SVGEGT. There are 14 residues in the CDR3. The CDR3 protein is CVSSYSRGDYGYTF. CDR3 nucleotide sequence: TGTGTCAGCAGTTACTCAAGGGGCGACTATGGCTACACCTTC.

The chain carries TRBV24-1 and TRBJ2-5; 7 nucleotides line up with TRBD1. Per the germline V gene, CDR1 is KGHDR and CDR2 is SFDVKD. This CDR3 is 14 amino acids long. J lost 7 bases, V lost 3 bases, and 7 bases had no gene match. The CDR3 sequence: CATSDRTGVGTQYF. CDR3 coding DNA: TGTGCCACCAGTGATCGGACAGGAGTGGGGACCCAGTACTTC.

In the case of this clonotype: Just one base apart from a much larger clone, this may be a read error. The V and J genes are TRBV9 and TRBJ1-5; no clear D. Trimming pared 2 bases from V and 1 base from J, leaving 10 bases between. The length of the CDR3 is 15 residues. Germline lookup yields CDR1 SGDLS and CDR2 YYNGEE. CDR3 sequence: CASSVTVGSNQPQHF. CDR3 bases: TGTGCCAGCAGCGTCACAGTGGGAAGCAATCAGCCCCAGCATTTT.

This chain connects TRBV2 to TRBJ1-5; 7 nucleotides align to TRBD1. The V gene end was trimmed by 6 bases and the J gene end by 10 bases; junction bases not matched to a gene: 18. This CDR3 comprises 16 residues. Looked up from germline, CDR1 is SNHLY and CDR2 is FYNNEI. Here the CDR3 reads CASRKLSTGQGEPQHF. CDR3 nucleotide sequence: TGTGCCAGCAGGAAACTGTCGACAGGGCAAGGTGAACCCCAGCATTTT. The complete variable domain, with remaining parts taken from reference TRBV2 and TRBJ1-5, reads EPEVTQTPSHQVTQMGQEVILRCVPISNHLYFYWYRQILGQKVEFLVSFYNNEISEKSEIFDDQFSVERPDGSNFTLKIRSTKLEDSAMYFCASRKLSTGQGEPQHFGDGTRLSIL.

V and J are TRBV20-1 and TRBJ2-7; 8 bases fit TRBD2. The CDR3 length is 14 residues. CDR1 and CDR2 from the germline V gene are DFQATT and SNEGSKA (reference sequence). V shed 3 bases, J shed 1 base, and the junction held 5 bases outside the gene matches. The CDR3 DNA follows: TGCAGTGCTAGTTCGACTAGCGAGTCCTACGAGCAGTACTTC. Translated, it gives CSASSTSESYEQYF.

In the case of this clonotype: Given a much more abundant clone one base away, this may be a read error. The CDR3 ends on some other residue instead of the conserved phenylalanine or tryptophan, so this is likely a read error. The chain recombines TRBV29-1 with TRBJ2-7; the D is unclear. V was clipped by 3 bases and J by 1 base, with 7 bases between them. Germline CDR1 and CDR2: SQVTM and ANQGSEA. This CDR3 is built from 12 residues. The CDR3 here is CSVESESYEQYL. DNA for the CDR3: TGCAGCGTTGAGTCGGAGTCCTACGAGCAGTACCTC.

Only a few counts were recorded for this clonotype. The V call is TRBV9, the J call TRBJ2-7, with 10 bases lining up with TRBD2. CDR1 and CDR2 (germline): SGDLS, YYNGEE. The ends lost 3 bases at V and 6 bases at J; junction bases unmatched: 6. The CDR3 totals 14 residues. The CDR3 loop is CASSASGSWVEQYF. The CDR3 DNA reads as TGTGCCAGCAGCGCTAGCGGGAGTTGGGTCGAGCAGTACTTC.